This is a list of T cell receptor beta chains from one sample in a study of blood T cell repertoires in COVID-19. Method: immunoSEQ multiplex PCR; TCRdb's copy keeps in-frame clones and lacks some. Among about 46,000 clones listed, 80% to 90% were seen once. The specimen sequenced was peripheral blood. The receptor source for this set is a human donor in a cohort sampled during active COVID-19. The donor label of this sample is uncertain. The CDR3 runs from the conserved cysteine through the conserved F or W. Fields, in order: V gene, D gene, clone size, J gene, CDR3 length, CDR3 protein, CDR3 DNA. A D gene is named only where the DNA matches it firmly. Clone size is given for some rows only: seen once, a few or many times, or a class if the clone is expanded.

TRBV18	TRBD2	NA	TRBJ2-3	20	CASSLIASGGGTLDTDTQYF	TGTGCCAGCTCACTCATCGCAAGCGGGGGGGGGACACTGGACACAGATACGCAGTATTTT
TRBV11-2	NA	NA	TRBJ1-2	14	CASSPHSGGYGYTF	TGTGCCAGCAGCCCCCATTCGGGGGGGTATGGCTACACCTTC
TRBV10-3	TRBD1	NA	TRBJ2-7	13	CAISGQGENEQYF	TGTGCCATCAGTGGACAGGGGGAGAACGAGCAGTACTTC
TRBV9	TRBD1	NA	TRBJ1-1	14	CASSPGQMNTEAFF	TGTGCCAGCAGCCCGGGACAGATGAACACTGAAGCTTTCTTT
TRBV19	NA	once	TRBJ1-6	16	CASSNTGSSYNSPLHF	TGTGCCAGTAGTAATACAGGGAGCTCCTATAATTCACCCCTCCACTTT
TRBV7-8	NA	NA	TRBJ1-4	17	CASSLAQGRRGNEKLFF	TGTGCCAGCAGCTTAGCCCAGGGCCGGCGAGGTAATGAAAAACTGTTTTTT
TRBV14	TRBD2	once	TRBJ2-3	15	CASSQGLAGVDTQYF	TGTGCCAGCAGCCAGGGACTAGCGGGGGTAGATACGCAGTATTTT
TRBV18	NA	NA	TRBJ2-2	15	CASSALAFLTGELFF	TGTGCCAGCTCTGCCTTGGCCTTCCTTACCGGGGAGCTGTTTTTT
TRBV7-8	NA	NA	TRBJ1-2	16	CASSPEGGQKNYGYTF	TGTGCCAGCAGCCCCGAGGGGGGGCAAAAGAACTATGGCTACACCTTC
TRBV7-3	NA	NA	TRBJ2-1	16	CASSPHQARTYNEQFF	TGTGCCAGCAGCCCCCATCAGGCACGAACCTACAATGAGCAGTTCTTC
TRBV4-3	TRBD2	NA	TRBJ2-3	17	CASSQLFSGGAKDTQYF	TGCGCCAGCAGCCAATTGTTTAGCGGGGGGGCCAAAGATACGCAGTATTTT
TRBV3-1/TRBV3-2	NA	NA	TRBJ2-3	14	CASSQDWETDTQYF	TGTGCCAGCAGCCAAGATTGGGAGACAGATACGCAGTATTTT
TRBV12-3/TRBV12-4	NA	NA	TRBJ1-5	13	CASSSRGPGPQHF	TGTGCCAGCAGTTCGAGAGGTCCCGGGCCCCAGCATTTT
TRBV19	NA	NA	TRBJ1-5	15	CASTLYGKGSQPQHF	TGTGCCAGTACCCTCTACGGGAAGGGCAGTCAGCCCCAGCATTTT
TRBV7-2	TRBD1	few	TRBJ1-5	15	CASSLQGANNQPQHF	TGTGCCAGCAGCTTACAGGGGGCTAACAATCAGCCCCAGCATTTT
TRBV14	NA	NA	TRBJ1-2	13	CASASTDNYGYTF	TGTGCCAGCGCCTCGACAGATAACTATGGCTACACCTTC
TRBV18	TRBD1	NA	TRBJ2-2	16	CASSLTGTVNTGELFF	TGTGCCAGCTCCCTAACCGGGACAGTTAACACCGGGGAGCTGTTTTTT
TRBV28	NA	NA	TRBJ1-1	12	CASSLDRSQAFF	TGTGCCAGCAGCCTCGATAGGAGTCAAGCTTTCTTT
TRBV7-2	TRBD1	NA	TRBJ2-5	15	CASSLDRGRRETQYF	TGTGCCAGCAGCTTGGACAGGGGGCGAAGAGAGACCCAGTACTTC
TRBV5-5	TRBD1	NA	TRBJ2-7	15	CASSLGDRGVGFQYF	TGTGCCAGCAGCTTGGGGGACAGGGGGGTTGGCTTTCAGTACTTC
TRBV6-5	NA	NA	TRBJ1-1	13	CASSPDTHTEAFF	TGTGCCAGCAGTCCGGACACCCACACTGAAGCTTTCTTT
TRBV2	NA	NA	TRBJ1-6	18	CASSTHPPQGSYNSPLHF	TGTGCCAGCAGTACTCACCCGCCCCAGGGCTCCTATAATTCACCCCTCCACTTT
TRBV28	NA	NA	TRBJ2-5	15	CASSWAGALQETQYF	TGTGCCAGCAGCTGGGCAGGGGCCCTCCAAGAGACCCAGTACTTC
TRBV5-1	NA	NA	TRBJ2-2	14	CASSQRGGAGELFF	TGCGCCAGCAGCCAGCGTGGCGGGGCCGGGGAGCTGTTTTTT
TRBV19	TRBD1	NA	TRBJ1-2	15	CASSDPGQGFRGYTF	TGTGCCAGTAGTGACCCGGGACAGGGATTTAGAGGCTACACCTTC
TRBV7-3	NA	NA	TRBJ2-7	15	CASSLTHGGAHEQYF	TGTGCCAGCAGCTTAACCCATGGGGGGGCACACGAGCAGTACTTC
TRBV29-1	TRBD2	NA	TRBJ2-1	15	CSVASGGAWWNEQFF	TGCAGCGTTGCCAGCGGGGGGGCCTGGTGGAATGAGCAGTTCTTC
TRBV5-1	NA	NA	TRBJ2-1	13	CASSSTSIGEQFF	TGCGCCAGCAGCTCGACTAGTATCGGTGAGCAGTTCTTC
TRBV5-5	TRBD1	NA	TRBJ1-1	14	CASSLAGTGVRAFF	TGTGCCAGCAGCTTGGCTGGGACAGGGGTTCGGGCTTTCTTT